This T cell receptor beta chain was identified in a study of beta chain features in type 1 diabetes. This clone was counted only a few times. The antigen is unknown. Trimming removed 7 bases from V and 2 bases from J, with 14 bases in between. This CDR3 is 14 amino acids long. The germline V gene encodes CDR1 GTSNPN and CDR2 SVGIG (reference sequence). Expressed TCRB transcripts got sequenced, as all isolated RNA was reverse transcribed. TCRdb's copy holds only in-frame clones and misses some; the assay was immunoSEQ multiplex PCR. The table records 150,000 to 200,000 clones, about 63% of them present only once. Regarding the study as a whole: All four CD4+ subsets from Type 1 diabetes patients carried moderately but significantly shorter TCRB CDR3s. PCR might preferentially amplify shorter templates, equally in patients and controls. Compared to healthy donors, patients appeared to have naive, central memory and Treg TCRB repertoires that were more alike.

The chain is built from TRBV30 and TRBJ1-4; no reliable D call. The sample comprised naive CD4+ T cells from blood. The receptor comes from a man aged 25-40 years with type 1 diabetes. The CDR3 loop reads CAYPAGSTNEKLFF. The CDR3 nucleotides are TGTGCCTATCCAGCGGGGTCGACTAATGAAAAACTGTTTTTT.